This TCR beta chain was sequenced during a study of beta chain features in type 1 diabetes. In this sample, this clone turned up a few times. Germline assignment: CDR1 KGHSH and CDR2 LQKENI. The CDR3 consists of 16 residues. The V gene lost 6 bases and the J gene lost 4 bases, with 19 bases spanning the gap. The entirety of the isolated RNA underwent reverse transcription, so expressed TCRB transcripts were sequenced. TCRdb's table, derived via immunoSEQ multiplex PCR, lists solely in-frame clones and lacks some. The sample lists hundreds of thousands of clones; more than 11% were seen once. Averaging about 116 mL, one heparinised blood draw came from each individual donor. Purity above 95% was achieved in all sorted populations.

Sequenced input: naive CD4+ T cells from blood. J is TRBJ2-4 and V is TRBV18; weak D call: TRBD2 (6 bases). The receptor's source is a man aged 25 to 40 in good health. This chain's CDR3 is CASSRGGHASKNIQYF. Here the CDR3 DNA reads TGTGCCAGCTCGCGGGGCGGGCATGCATCAAAAAACATTCAGTACTTC.